Given below is one TCR beta chain in context. The sample belongs to a study of blood T cell repertoires in COVID-19. Study-level information: Specimens from acute and convalescent COVID-19 originated in the United States, Italy and Spain. From T cells, B-cell-depleted T cells, or PBMCs came the material, which was cDNA or gDNA.

Study processing details: Estimation of nucleated cell counts relied on the amplification of reference gene primers. Here immunoSEQ multiplex PCR was the method, and the copy in TCRdb shows in-frame clones only, minus some. The V and J calls and clone size were taken over from that table, and D and trimming were inferred from the DNA. The sample gives about 160,000 clones, around 84% of which show up once; roughly 3% is in the top ten. Germline lookup yields CDR1 WNHNN and CDR2 SYGVQD (reference sequence). Trimming took off 1 base at V and 2 bases at J, with 15 bases between the two ends. The CDR3 totals 16 residues.

The sequencing sample was made of peripheral blood. The receptor was derived from a human donor with acute or convalescent COVID-19. The donor label of this sample is uncertain. The gene calls are TRBV10-1 and TRBJ2-7, with a possible D match to TRBD1 (6 bases). As DNA, the CDR3 is TGCGCCAGCAGTGAGTTTAACAGGGCGAAAACCTACGAGCAGTACTTC. This translates into CASSEFNRAKTYEQYF.